This TCR beta chain originates from a study of blood T cell repertoires in COVID-19. For the study at large: Samples taken during acute and convalescent COVID-19 were collected in the United States, Italy and Spain. The cDNA or gDNA used as material had been derived from T cells, B-cell-depleted T cells, or PBMCs.

Sequenced by immunoSEQ multiplex PCR; TCRdb stores in-frame clones only, minus some. The sample includes hundreds of thousands of clones, roughly 89% of them seen just once. The sequenced sample consisted of PBMCs or T cells enriched from blood (not recorded which). This sequence originates from a woman in her twenties or thirties who had recovered from COVID-19.

The CDR3 spells CASSFRDRDGEKLFF. In nucleotides, the CDR3 is TGTGCCAGCAGCTTCCGGGACAGGGATGGTGAAAAACTGTTTTTT. The chain recombines TRBV7-8 with TRBJ1-4; TRBD1 aligns across 9 bases. Trimming at V came to 3 bases and at J to 7 bases, leaving 6 bases not matched to a gene. CDR3 size: 15 residues. Germline CDR1 SGHVS, CDR2 FQNEAQ.